This passage covers 22 T cell receptor beta chains from one sample sequenced in a study of response to subunit inactivated influenza vaccine. MiXCR was run by TCRdb on the RT-PCR reads, yielding one entry per CDR3 protein. The sample has under 200,000 distinct CDR3 sequences, under 13% seen once; the top ten hold roughly an eighth. Sequencing used non-naive T cells sorted from PBMCs, obtained 45 days after vaccination. Receptor source: a man aged 50 or older who received an inactivated influenza vaccine.

This clonotype has at least ten counts. The V and J genes are TRBV12-3 or TRBV12-4 and TRBJ1-5; unclear D gene. The germline V and J ends were trimmed by 5 bases and 0 bases, with 8 bases remaining between them. The CDR3 runs to 14 residues. The CDR3 here is CASSADVSNQPQHF. The DNA of the CDR3 is TGTGCCAGCAGTGCCGACGTTAGCAATCAGCCCCAGCATTTT.

The chain uses TRBV13 and TRBJ1-4; possibly TRBD1 for D (5 bases). Germline-derived CDR1 and CDR2 are PRHDT and FYEKMQ (reference sequence). The CDR3 covers 14 residues. Trimming pared 7 bases from V and 6 bases from J, leaving 15 bases between. CDR3 loop: CASTLGGAHEKLFF. CDR3 coding DNA: TGTGCCAGCACCCTTGGAGGGGCACATGAAAAACTGTTTTTT.

This clonotype was counted at least ten times. V gene TRBV28 combines with J gene TRBJ2-4; D may be TRBD1 or TRBD2 (6 bases each). V gave up 5 bases and J gave up 8 bases, with 16 bases separating them. The CDR3 extends over 14 amino acids. The V gene's germline CDR1 is MDHEN and CDR2 SYDVKM. Here the CDR3 DNA reads TGTGCCAGCAGTACCCTTAACAGGGAGGACATTCAGTACTTC. Translated: CASSTLNREDIQYF.

This clonotype was counted many times. The genes are TRBV29-1 and TRBJ1-5, with D possibly TRBD1 on 6 matching bases. Germline V lookup: CDR1 SQVTM, CDR2 ANQGSEA. This CDR3 has 15 residues. V lost 4 bases, J lost 5 bases, and 18 bases lay in between. In DNA, the CDR3 is TGCAGCGTTGCGTTGGGGGCAAGGGGCGATCAGCCCCAGCATTTT. Amino acid sequence: CSVALGARGDQPQHF. Full variable domain (remainder filled in from reference TRBV29-1 and TRBJ1-5): SAVISQKPSRDICQRGTSLTIQCQVDSQVTMMFWYRQQPGQSLTLIATANQGSEATYESGFVIDKFPISRPNLTFSTLTVSNMSPEDSSIYLCSVALGARGDQPQHFGDGTRLSIL.

This clonotype turned up a few times. The J gene is TRBJ2-5, the V gene TRBV4-2; either TRBD1 or TRBD2 may supply D (5 bases each). Deletions cut 0 bases from V and 4 bases from J, with 12 bases between. Germline V lookup: CDR1 LGHNA, CDR2 YNFKEQ. The CDR3 is 15 residues long. CDR3 sequence: CASSQDWGRGETQYF. CDR3 DNA sequence: TGTGCCAGCAGCCAAGATTGGGGGAGAGGAGAGACCCAGTACTTC.

The V call is TRBV30, the J call TRBJ2-3; 11 nucleotides match TRBD2. The CDR3 consists of 15 residues. The junction had 13 bases not matched to a gene; V was cut back by 3 bases and J by 11 bases. Germline loops: CDR1 GTSNPN, CDR2 SVGIG (reference sequence). This CDR3 is CAWRSSGGTRVRQYF. CDR3 in DNA: TGTGCCTGGAGATCTAGCGGGGGGACCCGAGTAAGGCAGTATTTT.

This clonotype was detected only a few times. V is TRBV6-2 or TRBV6-3 and J is TRBJ2-7; 10 bases agree with TRBD2. Trimming removed 5 bases from V and 6 bases from J; junction bases left unmatched: 7. CDR3 length equals 14 residues. Germline V gene lookup returns CDR1 MNHEY and CDR2 SVGEGT. In DNA, the CDR3 is TGTGCCAGCAGTCCTAGCGGGAGCCCTCCCGAGCAGTACTTC. Its translation: CASSPSGSPPEQYF.

This clonotype came up many times. DNA for the CDR3: TGTGCCAGCAGTTTAAGGGGAGGTGGCTACACCTTC. It yields the protein CASSLRGGGYTF. The chain links TRBV12-3 or TRBV12-4 to TRBJ1-2; a possible D gene is TRBD1 (5 bases). Trimming took off 2 bases at V and 7 bases at J, with 8 bases between the two ends. The CDR3 has 12 residues.

The chain joins TRBV20-1 to TRBJ2-2; the D is unclear. CDR3 length: 13 residues. Per the germline V gene, CDR1 is DFQATT and CDR2 is SNEGSKA (reference sequence). Trimming stripped 7 bases from V and 4 bases from J, with 13 bases between. The DNA for the CDR3 is TGCAGTGTCCATGAGCCTCCCACCGGGGAGCTGTTTTTT. Residues: CSVHEPPTGELFF.

The rearrangement uses TRBV7-8 and TRBJ1-4; D is uncertain. This CDR3 has 15 amino acids. Germline V gene lookup returns CDR1 SGHVS and CDR2 FQNEAQ. V dropped 6 bases and J dropped 12 bases, with 23 bases sitting between them. Here the CDR3 DNA reads TGTGCCAGCAGAGGTTCGTTGGACGGGAGCGGGGAACTGTTTTTT. This encodes CASRGSLDGSGELFF.

About this clonotype itself: The junction departs from germline at one end; a sequencing error may be responsible. The chain uses TRBV6-2 or TRBV6-3 and TRBJ1-2; tentatively, D is TRBD1 (5 bases). This CDR3 contains 11 residues. Germline V gives CDR1 MNHEY, CDR2 SVGEGT. This CDR3 reads CASGTAYGYIF. The CDR3, as DNA: TGTGCCTCCGGGACGGCCTATGGCTACATCTTC.

This clonotype turned up a few times. This chain joins TRBV30 and TRBJ2-7; D uncertain. With 0 bases removed from V and 2 bases from J, the gap between germline ends came to 11 bases. The CDR3 spans 14 residues. Germline loops: CDR1 GTSNPN, CDR2 SVGIG (reference sequence). In nucleotides, the CDR3 is TGTGCCTGGAGTGTACAAACAGTTACCTACGAGCAGTACTTC. It encodes CAWSVQTVTYEQYF. The variable domain in full, completed from reference TRBV30 and TRBJ2-7, reads SQTIHQWPATLVQPVGSPLSLECTVEGTSNPNLYWYRQAAGRGLQLLFYSVGIGQISSEVPQNLSASRPQDRQFILSSKKLLLSDSGFYLCAWSVQTVTYEQYFGPGTRLTVT.

The table lists this clonotype with a few counts. Mismatch with germline at one junction end may stem from a read error. This chain connects TRBV9 to TRBJ2-3; D perhaps matches TRBD2 (5 bases). CDR1 SGDLS and CDR2 YYNGEE come from the germline V gene. This CDR3 has 14 amino acids. The DNA for the CDR3 is TGTGCCAGTGGGAAGGACTTCGGCACAAATACGCAGTATTTT. This gives the protein CASGKDFGTNTQYF.

This clonotype was observed many times. The CDR3, as DNA: TGTGCCAGCAGCACATCCCAGGACATCAATGAGCAGTTCTTC. Protein sequence: CASSTSQDINEQFF. The chain has TRBV7-2 and TRBJ2-1, with D possibly TRBD1 on 5 matching bases. V lost 5 bases to trimming and J lost 6 bases, with 14 bases between them. The CDR3 runs 14 residues. The germline V gene has CDR1 SGHTA and CDR2 FQGNSA.

This clonotype was picked up many times. The chain couples TRBV27 to TRBJ1-1; D call uncertain. CDR3 length equals 13 residues. Germline assignment: CDR1 MNHEY and CDR2 SMNVEV (reference sequence). The ends were cut back, 8 bases at V and 5 bases at J, with 15 bases in the middle. The CDR3 protein is CASGKGQQTEAFF. The CDR3, as DNA: TGTGCCAGCGGGAAGGGCCAACAAACTGAAGCTTTCTTT.

This clonotype came up a few times. The chain has TRBV15 and TRBJ2-7, with D uncertain. There are 13 residues in the CDR3. V was pared by 0 bases and J by 2 bases, with 5 bases between. Per the germline V gene, CDR1 is LNHNV and CDR2 is YYDKDF (reference sequence). The DNA for the CDR3 is TGTGCCACCAGCAGAGACACTACCTACGAGCAGTACTTC. This sequence encodes CATSRDTTYEQYF.

The V gene is TRBV9, the J gene TRBJ2-3, with D tentatively TRBD2 (6 bases). The CDR3 spans 16 residues. In germline, CDR1 is SGDLS, CDR2 YYNGEE. Trimming pared 9 bases from V and 0 bases from J, leaving 20 bases between. CDR3 residues: CAISPTVGTSTDTQYF. The DNA of the CDR3 is TGTGCCATCAGTCCTACGGTAGGGACTAGCACAGATACGCAGTATTTT.

In this sample, this clonotype turned up a few times. The chain recombines TRBV5-5 with TRBJ1-4; no clear D. The CDR3 is made up of 13 amino acids. In germline, CDR1 is SGHKS, CDR2 YYEKEE (reference sequence). V dropped 2 bases and J dropped 3 bases, with 5 bases sitting between them. CDR3 sequence reads: CASSFAANEKLFF. CDR3 nucleotides: TGTGCCAGCAGCTTCGCGGCTAATGAAAAACTGTTTTTT.

This clonotype was counted only a few times. The chain uses TRBV2 and TRBJ1-6; 8 bases are shared with TRBD1. Germline V gene data show CDR1 as SNHLY and CDR2 as FYNNEI. V shed 1 base, J shed 7 bases, and the junction held 3 bases outside the gene matches. The CDR3 loop spans 15 amino acids. The DNA of the CDR3 is TGTGCCAGCAGTGAAGACACAGGGGGGAATTCACCCCTCCACTTT. This gives the protein CASSEDTGGNSPLHF.

This clonotype has just a few counts. The J gene is TRBJ2-3, the V gene TRBV7-9; 9 bases fit TRBD1. The germline V gene has CDR1 SEHNR and CDR2 FQNEAQ (reference sequence). Germline trimming cut 5 bases from V and 4 bases from J; bases unmatched to any gene: 7. The CDR3 contains 15 residues. This CDR3 is CASSPWDRAPDTQYF. In DNA form, the CDR3 reads TGTGCCAGCAGCCCATGGGACAGGGCCCCAGATACGCAGTATTTT.

This clonotype was found many times. V is TRBV28 and J is TRBJ2-7; D is uncertain. From germline, CDR1 is MDHEN and CDR2 SYDVKM. Trimming took off 6 bases at V and 2 bases at J, with 5 bases between the two ends. The CDR3 extends over 11 amino acids. CDR3 nucleotides: TGTGCCAGCAGACGGGCCTACGAGCAGTACTTC. Protein: CASRRAYEQYF.

This clonotype was seen more than once but under ten times. V and J are TRBV6-2 or TRBV6-3 and TRBJ2-1; 8 positions match TRBD1. The CDR3 sequence is 14 residues long. Germline V gene sequence: CDR1 MNHEY, CDR2 SVGEGT. V shed 6 bases and J 9 bases; nucleotides not matched to a gene: 10. CDR3 coding DNA: TGTGCCAGCAGAGACCAGGGGGCGCGTACTGAGCAGTTCTTC. Its translation is CASRDQGARTEQFF.